These T cell receptor beta chains were read from a single sample in a study of T cell repertoires in cytomegalovirus infection. TCRdb re-derived calls from the reads in MiXCR, one entry per CDR3 protein. The table includes 150,000 to 200,000 distinct CDR3 sequences, under 25% detected once. The sample was PBMCs. The receptors derive from a human donor in good health (CMV status not recorded). Some clones in this sample may be carry-over from other donors' samples. Both conserved end residues are part of each CDR3. Each record gives: CDR3 protein, CDR3 DNA, D gene, clone size, J gene, V gene. A D gene is named only where the DNA matches it firmly. Clone sizes are given selectively: once, few, many, or a class where the clone is expanded.

CDR3: CASSLVGRSTDTQYF; DNA: TGTGCCAGCAGCTTAGTGGGCCGGAGCACAGATACGCAGTATTTT; D: .; size: many; J: TRBJ2-3; V: TRBV7-2
CDR3: CASIPGAGSKYEQYF; DNA: TGTGCCAGTATCCCCGGGGCAGGCAGCAAATACGAGCAGTACTTC; D: .; size: .; J: TRBJ2-7; V: TRBV6-5
CDR3: CASSTSGRAADTQYF; DNA: TGTGCCAGCAGCACTAGCGGGAGGGCCGCAGATACGCAGTATTTT; D: TRBD2; size: once; J: TRBJ2-3; V: TRBV28
CDR3: CSARSGTSGGLTDTQYF; DNA: TGCAGTGCTAGATCGGGGACTAGCGGGGGGCTCACAGATACGCAGTATTTT; D: TRBD2; size: once; J: TRBJ2-3; V: TRBV20-1
CDR3: CASSLTGELPQHF; DNA: TGTGCCAGCAGCTTAACAGGGGAGCTCCCCCAGCATTTT; D: TRBD1; size: many; J: TRBJ1-5; V: TRBV7-9
CDR3: CASSSEGGTGPYEQYF; DNA: TGTGCCAGCAGCTCAGAGGGGGGAACAGGCCCCTACGAGCAGTACTTC; D: .; size: .; J: TRBJ2-7; V: TRBV7-9
CDR3: CASSLDPTNEKLFF; DNA: TGTGCCAGCAGCCTTGACCCAACTAATGAAAAACTGTTTTTT; D: .; size: .; J: TRBJ1-4; V: TRBV7-9
CDR3: CASSLAQGAGEAFF; DNA: TGTGCCAGCAGTTTAGCGCAGGGGGCCGGTGAAGCTTTCTTT; D: TRBD1; size: few; J: TRBJ1-1; V: TRBV12-3/TRBV12-4
CDR3: CSVPAPRGGNEQFF; DNA: TGCAGCGTTCCGGCGCCCCGAGGAGGCAATGAGCAGTTCTTC; D: .; size: few; J: TRBJ2-1; V: TRBV29-1
CDR3: CASRIVGTSGNTIYF; DNA: TGTGCCAGCAGAATCGTGGGGACCAGTGGAAACACCATATATTTT; D: .; size: few; J: TRBJ1-3; V: TRBV28
CDR3: CSASPPGQGGHGYTF; DNA: TGCAGTGCTAGTCCCCCGGGACAGGGAGGGCATGGCTACACCTTC; D: TRBD1; size: .; J: TRBJ1-2; V: TRBV20-1
CDR3: CASSLGASGELFF; DNA: TGTGCCAGCAGCTTAGGAGCTTCCGGGGAGCTGTTTTTT; D: .; size: many; J: TRBJ2-2; V: TRBV7-2
CDR3: CASSVLSDTQYF; DNA: TGTGCCAGCAGTGTGCTTTCAGATACGCAGTATTTT; D: .; size: few; J: TRBJ2-3; V: TRBV28
CDR3: CASSGTVYQETQYF; DNA: TGTGCCAGCTCTGGGACAGTATACCAAGAGACCCAGTACTTC; D: TRBD1; size: .; J: TRBJ2-5; V: TRBV7-4
CDR3: CASSLQGGSGELFF; DNA: TGTGCCAGCAGCTTGCAGGGCGGGTCCGGGGAGCTGTTTTTT; D: .; size: many; J: TRBJ2-2; V: TRBV7-2
CDR3: CASSPNPSSGYEQYF; DNA: TGTGCCAGCAGCCCAAACCCCAGTTCAGGCTACGAGCAGTACTTC; D: .; size: few; J: TRBJ2-7; V: TRBV7-6
CDR3: CATSAGHSGANVLTF; DNA: TGTGCAACCTCGGCTGGGCACTCTGGGGCCAACGTCCTGACTTTC; D: .; size: .; J: TRBJ2-6; V: TRBV6-5
CDR3: CASSLVRSQETQYF; DNA: TGTGCCAGCAGTTTGGTGAGGAGTCAAGAGACCCAGTACTTC; D: .; size: few; J: TRBJ2-5; V: TRBV28